This TCR beta chain originates from a study of cytomegalovirus exposure and HLA in healthy donors. Across the study: Most genotyped donors, around four fifths of about 400, had Caucasian-associated genetic ancestry. Findings of the study overall: Being indistinguishable, some V segments were excluded, TRBV6-2 and TRBV6-3 among them. Published work reported that the classifier diagnosed cytomegalovirus status with high specificity and sensitivity.

V was cut by 0 bases and J by 3 bases, with 5 bases left in between. CDR1 is SGHRS, CDR2 YFSETQ, per germline. This CDR3 has 13 residues. PCR was performed using 60 Vbeta and 13 Jbeta primers. TCRdb's copy holds only in-frame clones and misses some; the assay was immunoSEQ multiplex PCR. The table has some 200,000 clones, roughly 80% seen once; the top ten hold roughly 1.6%. Details on this clone: Its target is unknown. The identical CDR3 is also encoded by other nucleotide sequences in the sample.

The rearrangement joins TRBV5-1 to TRBJ2-3; no firm D call. The sequencing input was PBMCs. The TCR originated in a woman between 18 and 30 years old in good health and CMV-seronegative. CDR3 sequence: CASSLGETDTQYF. The CDR3 DNA follows: TGCGCCAGCAGCTTGGGAGAAACAGATACGCAGTATTTT.